One sample yielded the 7 T cell receptor beta chains listed below, sequenced in a study of blood T cell repertoires in COVID-19. Sequenced by immunoSEQ multiplex PCR; TCRdb stores in-frame clones only, minus some. The sample has tens of thousands of clones, about four fifths seen once. The material sequenced was peripheral blood. These receptors all come from a man in his 70s with acute or convalescent COVID-19.

This sequence joins TRBV4-1 and TRBJ1-2; 9 bases are a match to TRBD1. V lost 0 bases and J lost 3; bases outside the gene matches: 8. Germline V gene data show CDR1 as MGHRA and CDR2 as YSYEKL. This CDR3 comprises 17 residues. The CDR3 DNA follows: TGCGCCAGCAGCCAAGACTATCAGGACAGGGGCTACTATGGCTACACCTTC. Protein sequence: CASSQDYQDRGYYGYTF.

The rearrangement uses TRBV7-2 and TRBJ2-1, with 13 positions matching TRBD2. The CDR3 is made up of 19 amino acids. The ends lost 3 bases at V and 0 bases at J; junction bases unmatched: 8. Germline loops: CDR1 SGHTA, CDR2 FQGNSA. The CDR3 loop reads CASSLLGLAGAGSYNEQFF. Written as DNA, the CDR3 is TGTGCCAGCAGCTTGCTAGGACTAGCGGGGGCCGGCTCCTACAATGAGCAGTTCTTC.

This clone was seen just once. The rearrangement links TRBV18 to TRBJ1-1; a possible D gene is TRBD1 (5 bases). The CDR3 has 14 residues. CDR1 is KGHSH and CDR2 is LQKENI in the germline V gene. The DNA of the CDR3 is TGTGCGACCGGGGGGGAAGTTCGGAACACTGAAGCTTTCTTT. Protein: CATGGEVRNTEAFF. Drawing the rest from reference TRBV18 and TRBJ1-1, the complete variable domain is NAGVMQNPRHLVRRRGQEARLRCSPMKGHSHVYWYRQLPEEGLKFMVYLQKENIIDESGMPKERFSAEFPKEGPSILRIQQVVRGDSAAYFCATGGEVRNTEAFFGQGTRLTVV.

V is TRBV9 and J is TRBJ2-7, with D possibly TRBD2 on 5 matching bases. V lost 0 bases, J lost 5 bases, and 9 bases lay in between. Germline V CDR1 and CDR2: SGDLS, YYNGEE. CDR3 length equals 13 residues. The CDR3 loop is CASSVAGINEQYF. The CDR3 region has the DNA TGTGCCAGCAGCGTAGCCGGGATAAACGAGCAGTACTTC.

The chain links TRBV29-1 to TRBJ1-3; the match to TRBD1 covers 8 bases. Germline assignment: CDR1 SQVTM and CDR2 ANQGSEA. This CDR3 has 16 amino acids. J lost 3 bases, V lost 0 bases, and 7 bases had no gene match. The CDR3 loop reads CSVEDLQGAVGNTIYF. The DNA of the CDR3 is TGCAGCGTTGAAGACCTGCAGGGGGCTGTTGGAAACACCATATATTTT.

V usage is TRBV7-2 and J usage is TRBJ2-5, with 9 bases lining up with TRBD2. This CDR3 contains 17 residues. Germline trimming cut 2 bases from V and 4 bases from J; bases unmatched to any gene: 11. Germline V CDR1 and CDR2: SGHTA, FQGNSA. The CDR3 DNA reads as TGTGCCAGCAGCTTAAAAGCTAGCGGGGCCCCGGGAGAGACCCAGTACTTC. It encodes CASSLKASGAPGETQYF.

J is TRBJ2-3 and V is TRBV7-3; possible D gene TRBD1, 6 bases. Germline CDR1 and CDR2: SGHTA and FQGTGA. The CDR3 consists of 13 residues. Trimming cost V 5 bases and J 4 bases, with 10 bases left between them. The CDR3 loop is CASSLGAADTQYF. The CDR3 DNA is TGTGCCAGCAGCCTGGGGGCTGCAGATACGCAGTATTTT.